This passage covers 24 T cell receptor beta chains from one sample sequenced in a study of chemoradiotherapy in HPV16-positive cancers. Some clones are missing from TCRdb's copy, which holds only in-frame ones; the method was immunoSEQ multiplex PCR. The repertoire holds tens of thousands of clones, with approximately 93% as singletons. This specimen was taken from a patient who underwent chemoradiotherapy. These receptors were taken from a human donor with HPV-associated anogenital cancer.

The chain joins TRBV5-4 to TRBJ1-2; weak D call: TRBD1 (6 bases). The CDR3 covers 17 residues. Germline CDR1 SGHNT, CDR2 YYREEE (reference sequence). V lost 1 base and J 1 base, leaving 17 bases between the germline ends. This CDR3 is CASSLTGPLYLNYGYTF. The CDR3 region has the DNA TGTGCCAGCAGCTTGACAGGGCCCCTTTACCTTAACTATGGCTACACCTTC.

The rearrangement links TRBV7-9 to TRBJ2-1, with 8 positions matching TRBD2. Germline CDR1 reads SEHNR; CDR2 reads FQNEAQ (reference sequence). The CDR3 spans 17 residues. V trimming: 3 bases; J trimming: 10 bases; junction bases outside the gene matches: 17. The CDR3 here is CASSLARRGGTLGEQFF. As DNA, the CDR3 is TGTGCCAGCAGCTTGGCTAGACGGGGGGGCACTTTAGGGGAGCAGTTCTTC.

The J gene is TRBJ1-4, the V gene TRBV5-5; no clear D gene. This CDR3 is built from 14 residues. Trimming stripped 4 bases from V and 0 bases from J, with 7 bases between. Germline-derived CDR1 and CDR2 are SGHKS and YYEKEE (reference sequence). The CDR3, as DNA: TGTGCCAGCAGCCCAGTTGCAACTAATGAAAAACTGTTTTTT. Amino acids: CASSPVATNEKLFF.

The chain recombines TRBV5-1 with TRBJ2-2; no clear D. V dropped 1 base and J dropped 5 bases, with 6 bases sitting between them. The germline CDR1 and CDR2 sequences are SGHRS and YFSETQ. This CDR3 spans 13 amino acids. The CDR3 loop reads CASSLLGTGELFF. The CDR3 DNA reads TGCGCCAGCAGCTTGTTAGGTACCGGGGAGCTGTTTTTT.

This chain joins TRBV19 and TRBJ2-3; D might be TRBD1 or TRBD2, each matching 5 bases. Germline V gene data show CDR1 as LNHDA and CDR2 as SQIVND (reference sequence). Deletions cut 7 bases from V and 2 bases from J, with 13 bases between. The CDR3 length is 14 residues. Written as DNA, the CDR3 is TGTGCCAGTAAAGGACGGGGACCCACAGATACGCAGTATTTT. Its protein product is CASKGRGPTDTQYF.

The V gene is TRBV7-2, the J gene TRBJ2-1; 13 nucleotides match TRBD2. Germline V gene data show CDR1 as SGHTA and CDR2 as FQGNSA. The CDR3 consists of 15 residues. J was trimmed by 5 bases and V by 5 bases; bases with no gene match: 3. The CDR3 is CASSLGTSGDNEQFF. The CDR3, as DNA: TGTGCCAGCAGCCTCGGGACTAGCGGGGACAATGAGCAGTTCTTC. Combining the CDR3 with reference TRBV7-2 and TRBJ2-1 gives the whole variable domain GAGVSQSPSNKVTEKGKDVELRCDPISGHTALYWYRQSLGQGLEFLIYFQGNSAPDKSGLPSDRFSAERTGGSVSTLTIQRTQQEDSAVYLCASSLGTSGDNEQFFGPGTRLTVL.

J is TRBJ1-1 and V is TRBV10-3; tentative D call: TRBD1 (5 bases). V lost 8 bases and J lost 2, with 12 bases in between. Germline lookup yields CDR1 ENHRY and CDR2 SYGVKD. The CDR3 is made up of 13 amino acids. The CDR3 loop is CAICRQGNTEAFF. The CDR3 DNA sequence: TGTGCCATCTGCCGCCAGGGCAACACTGAAGCTTTCTTT.

V and J are TRBV19 and TRBJ2-7; 14 nucleotides line up with TRBD2. Germline values: CDR1 LNHDA, CDR2 SQIVND (reference sequence). CDR3 length: 15 residues. The trim removed 5 bases at V and 7 bases at J, leaving 7 bases unmatched. CDR3 in amino acids: CASSPGTSGRGEQYF. The CDR3 DNA reads as TGTGCCAGTAGTCCGGGGACTAGCGGGAGAGGTGAGCAGTACTTC.

V and J are TRBV10-1 and TRBJ2-1; TRBD2 matches 11 bases. After removal of 6 bases from V and 2 bases from J, the junction contained 15 bases not matched to a gene. In germline, CDR1 is WNHNN, CDR2 SYGVQD (reference sequence). CDR3 length equals 19 residues. CDR3: CASSPVLAGGPSTYNEQFF. The CDR3 DNA sequence: TGCGCCAGCAGCCCCGTTCTAGCGGGAGGCCCCTCAACCTACAATGAGCAGTTCTTC.

The V gene is TRBV19, the J gene TRBJ2-1, with 9 bases fitting TRBD2. J gave up 7 bases and V 6 bases, and 7 bases lay outside the gene matches. The germline gives CDR1 LNHDA, CDR2 SQIVND (reference sequence). The CDR3 extends over 14 amino acids. The CDR3 sequence is CASSGLANMNEQFF. CDR3 DNA sequence: TGTGCCAGTAGCGGACTAGCGAATATGAATGAGCAGTTCTTC.

This CDR3 is CASRLGGGTDTQYF. The CDR3 DNA sequence: TGTGCCAGCAGGTTAGGTGGGGGCACAGATACGCAGTATTTT. This chain connects TRBV6-6 to TRBJ2-3; D not certain. There are 14 residues in the CDR3. Trimming left V 6 bases short and J 1 base short, with 11 bases between. From germline, CDR1 is MNHNY and CDR2 SVGAGI (reference sequence).

In its sample, this clone was seen once. The chain joins TRBV21-1 to TRBJ2-7; the table names TRBD1, a call not compared with the DNA. TRBV21-1 is a pseudogene. The CDR3 extends over 18 amino acids. The CDR3 protein is CASSKSESGPPDSYEQYF. The CDR3 DNA reads as TGTGCCAGCAGCAAAAGTGAGTCAGGGCCCCCGGACTCCTACGAGCAGTACTTC.

The chain carries TRBV4-3 and TRBJ2-1; D may match TRBD1 or TRBD2 (5 bases each). The V gene's germline CDR1 is LGHNA and CDR2 YSLEER. The CDR3 runs 16 residues. Trimming removed 0 bases from V and 7 bases from J, with 16 bases in between. The DNA of the CDR3 is TGCGCCAGCAGCCAAGATCGGGGCAGGGTTGGTAATGAGCAGTTCTTC. This codes for CASSQDRGRVGNEQFF.

The chain joins TRBV7-2 to TRBJ1-1, with a possible D match to TRBD1 (6 bases). From germline, CDR1 is SGHTA and CDR2 FQGNSA. The length of the CDR3 is 18 residues. The V and J ends lost 0 bases and 0 bases respectively, with 17 bases between them. The CDR3 sequence is CASSLARGYGGMNTEAFF. CDR3 bases: TGTGCCAGCAGCTTAGCGCGGGGGTATGGGGGCATGAACACTGAAGCTTTCTTT.

The genes are TRBV5-1 and TRBJ2-6; 8 bases map to TRBD1. The CDR3 loop spans 20 amino acids. J lost 2 bases, V lost 2 bases, and 15 bases had no gene match. In germline, CDR1 is SGHRS, CDR2 YFSETQ. The CDR3 sequence is CASSLGPPGGAGAGANVLTF. Written as DNA, the CDR3 is TGCGCCAGCAGCTTAGGGCCCCCAGGGGGCGCAGGGGCTGGGGCCAACGTCCTGACTTTC.

The rearrangement joins TRBV6-6 to TRBJ2-7; tentatively, D is TRBD2 (6 bases). The V end lost 0 bases, the J end lost 0 bases, and 9 bases lay between the germline ends. Germline CDR1 is MNHNY and CDR2 is SVGAGI (reference sequence). The CDR3 has 15 residues. The CDR3, as DNA: TGTGCCAGCAGTTACTCGCGGGGAAGCTCCTACGAGCAGTACTTC. Its translation: CASSYSRGSSYEQYF.

Here the CDR3 reads CASSGGQRQPQHF. The CDR3 coding sequence is TGTGCCAGCAGTGGGGGACAGAGACAGCCCCAGCATTTT. The chain couples TRBV28 to TRBJ1-5, with 7 bases identical to TRBD1. The germline gives CDR1 MDHEN, CDR2 SYDVKM. J lost 7 bases, V lost 5 bases, and 5 bases had no gene match. This CDR3 spans 13 amino acids.

This chain joins TRBV5-5 and TRBJ2-5; D may correspond to TRBD1 or TRBD2 (6 bases each). The length of the CDR3 is 17 residues. Germline V gene lookup returns CDR1 SGHKS and CDR2 YYEKEE (reference sequence). Between the trimmed V and J ends, which lost 4 bases and 5 bases, there was a span of 24 bases. Here the CDR3 reads CASSITSGAGAGETQYF. CDR3 coding DNA: TGTGCCAGCAGCATCACCTCAGGGGCAGGGGCGGGGGAGACCCAGTACTTC.

The chain carries TRBV28 and TRBJ2-5, with D perhaps matching TRBD2 (7 bases). The length of the CDR3 is 16 residues. Trimming pared 2 bases from V and 5 bases from J, leaving 18 bases between. Germline CDR1 MDHEN, CDR2 SYDVKM. The CDR3 DNA sequence: TGTGCCAGCAGTTTAGAGCTTGCGGGGGCGGGGGAGACCCAGTACTTC. Residues: CASSLELAGAGETQYF. Together with reference TRBV28 and TRBJ2-5, the CDR3 gives the full variable domain: DVKVTQSSRYLVKRTGEKVFLECVQDMDHENMFWYRQDPGLGLRLIYFSYDVKMKEKGDIPEGYSVSREKKERFSLILESASTNQTSMYLCASSLELAGAGETQYFGPGTRLLVL.

The rearrangement uses TRBV29-1 and TRBJ2-1; 13 bases align to TRBD2. Germline V CDR1 and CDR2: SQVTM, ANQGSEA. The CDR3 is made up of 15 amino acids. The V and J ends lost 4 bases and 3 bases, in that order; junction bases with no gene match: 3. CDR3 protein: CSVGTSGGLYNEQFF. As DNA, the CDR3 is TGCAGCGTTGGGACTAGCGGGGGACTCTACAATGAGCAGTTCTTC.

The chain recombines TRBV7-6 with TRBJ2-5; TRBD1 is a possible D gene (7 bases). CDR1 SGHVS and CDR2 FNYEAQ come from the germline V gene. Trimming pared 5 bases from V and 5 bases from J, leaving 15 bases between. This CDR3 is built from 14 residues. CDR3: CASSRQGLLETQYF. CDR3 sequence (DNA): TGTGCCAGCAGCCGACAGGGACTGCTGGAGACCCAGTACTTC.

This rearrangement joins TRBV28 to TRBJ2-3, with D tentatively TRBD2 (6 bases). CDR1 is MDHEN and CDR2 is SYDVKM in the germline V gene. Trimming removed 4 bases from V and 2 bases from J, with 22 bases in between. CDR3 size: 18 residues. The DNA of the CDR3 is TGTGCCAGCAGTTCCCCCTTAGGCGGGAATGCGGACACAGATACGCAGTATTTT. Translation gives CASSSPLGGNADTDTQYF.

V and J are TRBV10-3 and TRBJ1-5; 7 bases map to TRBD1. Losses at the gene ends were 0 bases for V and 5 bases for J; bases not matched to a gene: 4. CDR1 is ENHRY and CDR2 is SYGVKD in the germline V gene. The CDR3 loop spans 15 amino acids. As DNA, the CDR3 is TGTGCCATCAGTGAGTCGACAGGGTGGGATCAGCCCCAGCATTTT. Protein: CAISESTGWDQPQHF.

In DNA, the CDR3 is TGTGCCAGCAGCTTGGAGGGTGTCAAAAACATTCAGTACTTC. Amino acids: CASSLEGVKNIQYF. This chain joins TRBV5-4 and TRBJ2-4; D not resolved. Germline V gene lookup returns CDR1 SGHNT and CDR2 YYREEE (reference sequence). The germline V and J ends were trimmed by 0 bases and 3 bases, with 7 bases remaining between them. This CDR3 spans 14 amino acids. Looking up the rest from reference TRBV5-4 and TRBJ2-4 gives the full variable domain: ETGVTQSPTHLIKTRGQQVTLRCSSQSGHNTVSWYQQALGQGPQFIFQYYREEENGRGNFPPRFSGLQFPNYSSELNVNALELDDSALYLCASSLEGVKNIQYFGAGTRLSVL.